This T cell receptor beta chain was obtained from a study of CD8+ T cells in alopecia areata. Study-level background: Female C3H/HeJ mice aged roughly 6-11 weeks received skin from roughly 6-13-month-old C3H/HeJ donors with spontaneous alopecia.

On this clone itself: Its antigen is as yet unknown. The germline and genes are mouse ones. The read ends 4 residues before the CDR3 terminus; that terminus is restored from the germline J gene.

In each case, RNA was isolated and then reverse transcribed into cDNA as the sequencing template. Generated by immunoSEQ multiplex PCR, the TCRdb table keeps only in-frame clones and is missing some. Observed are some 120,000 clones, no singletons, with the top ten taking around 20%. V dropped 0 bases and J dropped 2; count of bases not matched to a gene: 3. The CDR3 sequence is 16 residues long. Germline CDR1 reads NNHNN; CDR2 reads SYGAGS (reference sequence). Whole-study results and caveats: Greater clonality was observed in lesional scalp samples, especially alopecia totalis/universalis, versus normal scalp. Patients shared TCRs less clearly than mice did, possibly for HLA-related reasons.

The chain couples TRBV13-2 to TRBJ2-1; 9 nucleotides line up with TRBD2. The sequence was collected from a C3H/HeJ mouse with alopecia areata. The strain is characterized by the MHC haplotype H2-k. Input material: lesional skin. Partial CDR3 DNA: TGTGCCAGCGGTGATGCCGCTGGGGGGGACTATGCT. Its translation: CASGDAAGGDYA. The entire CDR3 is CASGDAAGGDYAEQFF.